A selection of T cell receptor beta chains follows, all from one sample in a study of radiotherapy plus CTLA-4 blockade in lung cancer. Only in-frame clones appear in the TCRdb table, and some are missing; sequencing was by immunoSEQ multiplex PCR. Counted here are fewer than 35,000 clones, around 74% occurring once; the ten biggest clones make up 13% to 15%. The specimen comprised peripheral blood, sampled from a patient treated with radiotherapy plus ipilimumab. These receptors were taken from a human donor with non-small cell lung cancer that progressed on radiotherapy plus ipilimumab. Both conserved end residues are part of each CDR3. Each record gives: CDR3 DNA, CDR3 protein, J gene, V gene, clone size, D gene. The D gene is left open where the match is weak. The size entry is marked missing in some rows and otherwise reads once, few, many or a size class.

CDR3 DNA: TGTGCCAGCAGCTTAGGGGTTAATGAGCAGTTCTTC
CDR3 protein: CASSLGVNEQFF
J gene: TRBJ2-1
V gene: TRBV11-2
clone size: few
D gene: -

CDR3 DNA: TGTGCCAGCAGCGCACGGACGGGACAGAGTATGAACACTGAAGCTTTCTTT
CDR3 protein: CASSARTGQSMNTEAFF
J gene: TRBJ1-1
V gene: TRBV9
clone size: -
D gene: TRBD1

CDR3 DNA: TGCGCCAGCAGCCAAGGTTTCCAGGACAGGATCAAAAACATTCAGTACTTC
CDR3 protein: CASSQGFQDRIKNIQYF
J gene: TRBJ2-4
V gene: TRBV4-1
clone size: few
D gene: TRBD1

CDR3 DNA: TGCGCCAGCAGTAAATTTGACAGGGGCCGTGACGGAAACATTCAGTACTTC
CDR3 protein: CASSKFDRGRDGNIQYF
J gene: TRBJ2-4
V gene: TRBV5-1
clone size: -
D gene: TRBD1

CDR3 DNA: TGCGCCAGCAGCTTACGGACAGGTCCCCACGAGCAGTACTTC
CDR3 protein: CASSLRTGPHEQYF
J gene: TRBJ2-7
V gene: TRBV5-1
clone size: -
D gene: TRBD1

CDR3 DNA: TGTGCCAGCAGCCGTAGCGGGGGGTTTAGCGGTGAGCAGTTCTTC
CDR3 protein: CASSRSGGFSGEQFF
J gene: TRBJ2-1
V gene: TRBV5-4
clone size: -
D gene: TRBD2

CDR3 DNA: TGTGCCTGGAGTGCTACTAGCCCCTACACAGATACGCAGTATTTT
CDR3 protein: CAWSATSPYTDTQYF
J gene: TRBJ2-3
V gene: TRBV30
clone size: once
D gene: -

CDR3 DNA: TGTGCCAGCAGCCCCCGGACAGTAGTGAACACCGGGGAGCTGTTTTTT
CDR3 protein: CASSPRTVVNTGELFF
J gene: TRBJ2-2
V gene: TRBV7-9
clone size: -
D gene: -

CDR3 DNA: TGTGCCAAGCGCGGGGCAGGTGAGCGGGAGGGCTACGAGCAGTACTTC
CDR3 protein: CAKRGAGEREGYEQYF
J gene: TRBJ2-7
V gene: TRBV21-1
clone size: -
D gene: -

CDR3 DNA: TGCGCCAGCAGCTTTGGACCGGGGGGTGGGAGCGAAAAACTGTTTTTT
CDR3 protein: CASSFGPGGGSEKLFF
J gene: TRBJ1-4
V gene: TRBV5-1
clone size: -
D gene: -

CDR3 DNA: TGTGCCAGCAGCCCGAGCTCAAGCCTCTGGGGCTATGGCTACACCTTC
CDR3 protein: CASSPSSSLWGYGYTF
J gene: TRBJ1-2
V gene: TRBV7-9
clone size: -
D gene: -

CDR3 DNA: TGTGCCAGCACCCGGGACAGGGGGAGCACAGATACGCAGTATTTT
CDR3 protein: CASTRDRGSTDTQYF
J gene: TRBJ2-3
V gene: TRBV7-9
clone size: few
D gene: TRBD1

CDR3 DNA: TGTGCCTCTCAACAGGGGAGCTACGAGCAGTACTTC
CDR3 protein: CASQQGSYEQYF
J gene: TRBJ2-7
V gene: TRBV6-5
clone size: -
D gene: TRBD1

CDR3 DNA: TGTGCCAGCAGCTTAGAAAGATCTGGGGAGCTGTTTTTT
CDR3 protein: CASSLERSGELFF
J gene: TRBJ2-2
V gene: TRBV11-2
clone size: -
D gene: -

CDR3 DNA: TGTGCCAGCAGTTTAGGGCAGTATAGCAATCAGCCCCAGCATTTT
CDR3 protein: CASSLGQYSNQPQHF
J gene: TRBJ1-5
V gene: TRBV27
clone size: -
D gene: -

CDR3 DNA: TGTGCCAGCAGCCGGGGTTGGACAGGGAGCACAGATACGCAGTATTTT
CDR3 protein: CASSRGWTGSTDTQYF
J gene: TRBJ2-3
V gene: TRBV5-6
clone size: -
D gene: TRBD1

CDR3 DNA: TGCAGTGCTGATGGGCCCGGGGAGCTGTTTTTT
CDR3 protein: CSADGPGELFF
J gene: TRBJ2-2
V gene: TRBV20-1
clone size: few
D gene: -

CDR3 DNA: TGCGCCAGCAGCCAAGGAGGGACAGTAGTAGAGACCCAGTACTTC
CDR3 protein: CASSQGGTVVETQYF
J gene: TRBJ2-5
V gene: TRBV4-1
clone size: -
D gene: TRBD1

CDR3 DNA: TGTGCCAGCTCACCGCTGGACAGGGGAGAGGAGGGGGACTATGGCTACACCTTC
CDR3 protein: CASSPLDRGEEGDYGYTF
J gene: TRBJ1-2
V gene: TRBV18
clone size: -
D gene: TRBD1

CDR3 DNA: TGTGCCAGCAGTTTATTTGCAGGGAAGACTGAAGCTTTCTTT
CDR3 protein: CASSLFAGKTEAFF
J gene: TRBJ1-1
V gene: TRBV28
clone size: -
D gene: -

CDR3 DNA: TGTGCCAGCAGTGATGCCGAAATCACTTCCTATGGCTACACCTTC
CDR3 protein: CASSDAEITSYGYTF
J gene: TRBJ1-2
V gene: TRBV2
clone size: -
D gene: -

CDR3 DNA: TGTGCCAGCAGCAAATGGGGAACGCCGAATGAAAAACTGTTTTTT
CDR3 protein: CASSKWGTPNEKLFF
J gene: TRBJ1-4
V gene: TRBV21-1
clone size: -
D gene: -

CDR3 DNA: TGTGCCAGCAGTTTAGAGGGAAGGGCCTACAATGAGCAGTTCTTC
CDR3 protein: CASSLEGRAYNEQFF
J gene: TRBJ2-1
V gene: TRBV28
clone size: -
D gene: -

CDR3 DNA: TGTGCCAGCAGCGGGCCCGCGGCCTACGAGCAGTACTTC
CDR3 protein: CASSGPAAYEQYF
J gene: TRBJ2-7
V gene: TRBV5-5
clone size: -
D gene: -

CDR3 DNA: TGTGCCAGCTCACCAGGGACAGGGTCATCTGAAGCTTTCTTT
CDR3 protein: CASSPGTGSSEAFF
J gene: TRBJ1-1
V gene: TRBV18
clone size: -
D gene: TRBD1

CDR3 DNA: TGCGCCAGCAGCCAAGGGGATCCGGGGAACACTGAAGCTTTCTTT
CDR3 protein: CASSQGDPGNTEAFF
J gene: TRBJ1-1
V gene: TRBV4-3
clone size: -
D gene: -

CDR3 DNA: TGCGCCAGCAGCTTTTCCCAGGGCTCCTACGAGCAGTACTTC
CDR3 protein: CASSFSQGSYEQYF
J gene: TRBJ2-7
V gene: TRBV5-1
clone size: -
D gene: -

CDR3 DNA: TGTGCCAGCAGCCAAGATCCCCACGGGAGGCACCCTGGAAACACCATATATTTT
CDR3 protein: CASSQDPHGRHPGNTIYF
J gene: TRBJ1-3
V gene: TRBV4-2
clone size: -
D gene: -

CDR3 DNA: TGCAGTGCTCCGAGGGAGAACATTCAGTACTTC
CDR3 protein: CSAPRENIQYF
J gene: TRBJ2-4
V gene: TRBV20-1
clone size: -
D gene: -

CDR3 DNA: TGTGCCAGCAGCCCTCGGGACTTTTACAATGAGCAGTTCTTC
CDR3 protein: CASSPRDFYNEQFF
J gene: TRBJ2-1
V gene: TRBV11-2
clone size: -
D gene: -

CDR3 DNA: TGTGCCAGCAGCCCCAGGGTCCGGGACAAGAGCTCCTACAATGAGCAGTTCTTC
CDR3 protein: CASSPRVRDKSSYNEQFF
J gene: TRBJ2-1
V gene: TRBV7-9
clone size: -
D gene: -

CDR3 DNA: TGCGCCAGCAGCGCCTGGACAGGGGCCGGGGAGCTGTTTTTT
CDR3 protein: CASSAWTGAGELFF
J gene: TRBJ2-2
V gene: TRBV5-1
clone size: -
D gene: TRBD1

CDR3 DNA: TGTGCCAGCAGCTTACGGGGGTTTGGGGCCAACGTCCTGACTTTC
CDR3 protein: CASSLRGFGANVLTF
J gene: TRBJ2-6
V gene: TRBV13
clone size: -
D gene: -

CDR3 DNA: TGCGCCAGCAGCCAAGCGGGGGACAGGTTCTATGGCTACACCTTC
CDR3 protein: CASSQAGDRFYGYTF
J gene: TRBJ1-2
V gene: TRBV4-1
clone size: -
D gene: TRBD1

CDR3 DNA: TGTGCCAGCAGCATCCTGACAGGGAAGAACACTGAAGCTTTCTTT
CDR3 protein: CASSILTGKNTEAFF
J gene: TRBJ1-1
V gene: TRBV7-2
clone size: -
D gene: TRBD1

CDR3 DNA: TGTGCCAGTAGTCTACTCCCTGACCTGAACACTGAAGCTTTCTTT
CDR3 protein: CASSLLPDLNTEAFF
J gene: TRBJ1-1
V gene: TRBV19
clone size: -
D gene: -

CDR3 DNA: TGTGCCAGCAGGGGCAGTGTTTACGAGCAGTACTTC
CDR3 protein: CASRGSVYEQYF
J gene: TRBJ2-7
V gene: TRBV6-6
clone size: -
D gene: -

CDR3 DNA: TGTGCCAGTAGGAACGGACAGGCGATAAATCAGCCCCAGCATTTT
CDR3 protein: CASRNGQAINQPQHF
J gene: TRBJ1-5
V gene: TRBV19
clone size: few
D gene: TRBD1

CDR3 DNA: TGTGCCAGCAGCCAAGATTCGGTTCGAGGCACAGATACGCAGTATTTT
CDR3 protein: CASSQDSVRGTDTQYF
J gene: TRBJ2-3
V gene: TRBV4-2
clone size: -
D gene: -

CDR3 DNA: TGTGCCAGCAGCTCTCGGACAAGGTCCACAGATACGCAGTATTTT
CDR3 protein: CASSSRTRSTDTQYF
J gene: TRBJ2-3
V gene: TRBV9
clone size: -
D gene: -

CDR3 DNA: TGTGCTAGTGGTTCCCAAGGACAGGGGGACACCTCCGAAGAGACCCAGTACTTC
CDR3 protein: CASGSQGQGDTSEETQYF
J gene: TRBJ2-5
V gene: TRBV12-5
clone size: -
D gene: TRBD1

CDR3 DNA: TGTGCCAGCAGCACCGGGGGCGCGGGTAACGAGCAGTACTTC
CDR3 protein: CASSTGGAGNEQYF
J gene: TRBJ2-7
V gene: TRBV6-5
clone size: -
D gene: -

CDR3 DNA: TGTGCCAGCAGCTTAGGTTCTAGCGGGAGCCAAGAGACCCAGTACTTC
CDR3 protein: CASSLGSSGSQETQYF
J gene: TRBJ2-5
V gene: TRBV7-8
clone size: -
D gene: TRBD2

CDR3 DNA: TGTGCCAGCAGTTTACGGGGGTTTCTCGACGAGCAGTACTTC
CDR3 protein: CASSLRGFLDEQYF
J gene: TRBJ2-7
V gene: TRBV27
clone size: -
D gene: -

CDR3 DNA: TGTGCCAGCAGCTTAGGAGGGACGGGACAGCCCCAGCATTTT
CDR3 protein: CASSLGGTGQPQHF
J gene: TRBJ1-5
V gene: TRBV7-8
clone size: -
D gene: -

CDR3 DNA: TGTGCCAGCAGCTCCGGGCTTGGAAAAGTAAACAATGAGCAGTTCTTC
CDR3 protein: CASSSGLGKVNNEQFF
J gene: TRBJ2-1
V gene: TRBV13
clone size: -
D gene: -

CDR3 DNA: TGCAGCGTCGAGAGCGGGGGGGCCGGTGTACTCTTC
CDR3 protein: CSVESGGAGVLF
J gene: TRBJ2-1
V gene: TRBV29-1
clone size: few
D gene: TRBD2

CDR3 DNA: TGCAGTGGTGGGCTAGCGCGTAGCACAGATACGCAGTATTTT
CDR3 protein: CSGGLARSTDTQYF
J gene: TRBJ2-3
V gene: TRBV29-1
clone size: -
D gene: -

CDR3 DNA: TGCGCCAGCAGTGAAGGGGATGGGCCGCAAGATACGCAGTATTTT
CDR3 protein: CASSEGDGPQDTQYF
J gene: TRBJ2-3
V gene: TRBV10-1
clone size: -
D gene: -

CDR3 DNA: TGTGCCAGCAGCTTTCCGAACACTGAAGCTTTCTTT
CDR3 protein: CASSFPNTEAFF
J gene: TRBJ1-1
V gene: TRBV5-6
clone size: -
D gene: -

CDR3 DNA: TGTGCCAGCAGATGGACAGGCGGAGGGACTGAAGCTTTCTTT
CDR3 protein: CASRWTGGGTEAFF
J gene: TRBJ1-1
V gene: TRBV6-5
clone size: -
D gene: TRBD1

CDR3 DNA: TGTGCCAGCAGACCCCGGGAAGCCCACACCGGGGAGCTGTTTTTT
CDR3 protein: CASRPREAHTGELFF
J gene: TRBJ2-2
V gene: TRBV6-6
clone size: -
D gene: -

CDR3 DNA: TGCGCCAGCAGCCAAGACTGGGGTAGGTCCTACGAGCAGTACTTC
CDR3 protein: CASSQDWGRSYEQYF
J gene: TRBJ2-7
V gene: TRBV4-3
clone size: -
D gene: -